This is a list of T cell receptor beta chains from one sample in a study of monozygotic twins with cystic fibrosis. Libraries were prepared by immunoSEQ multiplex PCR; TCRdb keeps only in-frame clonotypes and omits some of them. The sample lists 39,000 or so clones, 90% to 95% occurring once. Source material: blood. These TCRs come from a boy aged 2-15 years with cystic fibrosis. CDR3s include the opening cysteine and the closing phenylalanine or tryptophan. The D gene is left open where the match is weak. Expanded clones get a size class; other rows say once, few or many, or leave the size out.

j_call	v_call	clone_size	d_call	cdr3_nt	cdr3_aa
TRBJ1-1	TRBV13	-	TRBD1	TGTGCCAGCAGCTGGATCAGGGGGCTAGAGGCTGAAGCTTTCTTT	CASSWIRGLEAEAFF
TRBJ1-1	TRBV19	-	-	TGTGCCAGTAGCATGAACACTGAAGCTTTCTTT	CASSMNTEAFF
TRBJ1-3	TRBV19	-	-	TGTGCCAGTAGTATTAATGGAAACACCATATATTTT	CASSINGNTIYF
TRBJ2-3	TRBV4-2	-	TRBD2	TGTGCCAGCAGCCAAGGGGCGGTAGCGGGGGGGCCTACAGATACGCAGTATTTT	CASSQGAVAGGPTDTQYF
TRBJ1-1	TRBV27	-	-	TGTGCCAGCAGTTCAGGGCCATCCCTCACTGAAGCTTTCTTT	CASSSGPSLTEAFF
TRBJ1-1	TRBV29-1	-	TRBD1	TGCAGCGTTGGGGGACAGCTGAACACTGAAGCTTTCTTT	CSVGGQLNTEAFF
TRBJ2-3	TRBV7-9	-	-	TGTGCCAGCAGCTTAGAGGGGAGGAGCACAGATACGCAGTATTTT	CASSLEGRSTDTQYF
TRBJ1-1	TRBV11-2	-	-	TGTGCCAGCAGCTTTTCGGGCTGGGACACTGAAGCTTTCTTT	CASSFSGWDTEAFF
TRBJ2-1	TRBV5-4	-	-	TGTGCCAGCAGCTTGGACCCCCCCGAGCAGTTCTTC	CASSLDPPEQFF
TRBJ1-2	TRBV18	once	-	TGTGCCAGCTCAGAAAGGAATAACTATGGCTACACCTTC	CASSERNNYGYTF
TRBJ2-4	TRBV19	-	TRBD1	TGTGCCAGTAGTACCCCACCCCGGGGACAGGGTACCACTAGAGCCAAAAACATTCAGTACTTC	CASSTPPRGQGTTRAKNIQYF
TRBJ2-7	TRBV11-2	-	-	TGTGCCAGCAGCTTGGGCTCCCGGGAAGAGCAGTACTTC	CASSLGSREEQYF
TRBJ2-1	TRBV19	-	-	TGTGCCAGTAGTATTTTCGGAAGCAATGAGCAGTTCTTC	CASSIFGSNEQFF
TRBJ1-3	TRBV18	-	-	TGTGCCAGCTCACTCCGAGACACCGACTCTGGAAACACCATATATTTT	CASSLRDTDSGNTIYF
TRBJ2-4	TRBV6-1	-	-	TGTGCCATCGGCACCTGGGAGGCCAAAAACATTCAGTACTTC	CAIGTWEAKNIQYF
TRBJ1-1	TRBV7-9	-	-	TGTGCCAGCAGCTTAGCGGGTACTGCGCTTGAAGCTTTCTTT	CASSLAGTALEAFF
TRBJ2-7	TRBV7-2	-	TRBD1	TGTGCCAGCAGCTTAGTGGGACAGTTTCGTGAGCAGTACTTC	CASSLVGQFREQYF
TRBJ1-5	TRBV4-3	-	-	TGCGCCAGCAGCCAAGAAAGATACCGGAGGCCCCAGCATTTT	CASSQERYRRPQHF
TRBJ2-6	TRBV5-1	-	-	TGCGCCAGCAGCTTGGTGCAGCGGGGGGCCAACGTCCTGACTTTC	CASSLVQRGANVLTF
TRBJ2-3	TRBV7-2	-	-	TGTGCCAGCAGCTTGGGACACAGCACAGATACGCAGTATTTT	CASSLGHSTDTQYF
TRBJ1-1	TRBV7-6	-	TRBD1	TGTGCCAGCAGCTTGGGAGGGGGCAACACTGAAGCTTTCTTT	CASSLGGGNTEAFF
TRBJ1-1	TRBV9	-	-	TGTGCCAGCAGCGAACAGAACACTGAAGCTTTCTTT	CASSEQNTEAFF
TRBJ2-7	TRBV5-1	-	-	TGCGCCAGCAGCTTGGATATAAGACAGGTCTACGAGCAGTACTTC	CASSLDIRQVYEQYF
TRBJ2-3	TRBV12-5	-	TRBD1	TGTGCTAGTGGTTTGGTACGGGACAGGGCGAGCACAGATACGCAGTATTTT	CASGLVRDRASTDTQYF
TRBJ1-1	TRBV6-5	-	-	TGTGCCAGCAGTTACCCCGGTTCCCCAAACACTGAAGCTTTCTTT	CASSYPGSPNTEAFF
TRBJ1-1	TRBV7-6	-	-	TGTGCCAGCAGCTTAGGGGAGTTGAACACTGAAGCTTTCTTT	CASSLGELNTEAFF
TRBJ1-1	TRBV19	few	TRBD1	TGTGCCAGTAGTCCACCCTCGACAGGGGGAAGGACTGAAGCTTTCTTT	CASSPPSTGGRTEAFF
TRBJ2-5	TRBV7-6	-	-	TGTGCCAGCTGGAATTACCGACAGGGAGGAGAGACCCAGTACTTC	CASWNYRQGGETQYF
TRBJ1-1	TRBV7-6	-	-	TGTGCCAGCAGCTCGGGACGTCATGGGAACACTGAAGCTTTCTTT	CASSSGRHGNTEAFF
TRBJ1-3	TRBV5-1	-	-	TGCGCCAGCAGCTTGGGGACAGTCGCTGGAAACACCATATATTTT	CASSLGTVAGNTIYF